This T cell receptor beta chain was recovered during a study of neurological immune-mediated disorders. This clonotype was detected many times. Its antigen is unknown. As for the cDNA, it was generated by 5'RACE with 10-nucleotide random UMIs. MiXCR, run by TCRdb on the 5' RACE reads, gives a single entry per CDR3 protein. The sample holds approximately 82,000 distinct CDR3 sequences, roughly an eighth seen once. V was clipped by 1 base and J by 0 bases, with 12 bases between them. CDR1 is DFQATT, CDR2 SNEGSKA, per germline (reference sequence). The CDR3 covers 15 residues. Whole-study results and caveats: Patients with HTLV-1-associated myelopathy had the highest level of TCR clonal expansion, whereas patients with multiple sclerosis had the lowest level, falling beneath the level found in healthy controls. Because no CDR3 amino acid sequences were shared across subjects by expanded clones, private repertoires were suggested in all groups.

Among the participants, healthy controls were blood bank volunteers in Maryland, USA. J is TRBJ2-5 and V is TRBV20-1, with D perhaps matching TRBD2 (6 bases). The TCR comes from a woman aged 50 to 60 in good health. Material for sequencing was PBMCs. The CDR3 sequence is CSARAARDDQETQYF. CDR3 in DNA: TGCAGTGCTAGAGCCGCGCGGGATGACCAAGAGACCCAGTACTTC.